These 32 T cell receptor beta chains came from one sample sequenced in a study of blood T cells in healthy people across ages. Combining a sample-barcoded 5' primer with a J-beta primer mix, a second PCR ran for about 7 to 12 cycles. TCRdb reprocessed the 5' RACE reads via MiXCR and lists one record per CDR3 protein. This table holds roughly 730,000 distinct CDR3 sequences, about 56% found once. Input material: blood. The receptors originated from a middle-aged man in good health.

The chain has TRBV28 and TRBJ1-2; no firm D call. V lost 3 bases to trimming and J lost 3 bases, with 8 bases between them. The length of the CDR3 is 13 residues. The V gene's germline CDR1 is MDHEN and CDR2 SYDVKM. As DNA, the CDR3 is TGTGCCAGCAGTTTGTTAGTGGACTATGGCTACACCTTC. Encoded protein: CASSLLVDYGYTF.

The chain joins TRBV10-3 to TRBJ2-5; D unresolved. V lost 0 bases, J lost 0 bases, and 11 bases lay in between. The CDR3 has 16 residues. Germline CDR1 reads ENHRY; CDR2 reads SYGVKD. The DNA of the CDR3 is TGTGCCATCAGTGAGTCGCTAACTGGATACCAAGAGACCCAGTACTTC. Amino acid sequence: CAISESLTGYQETQYF.

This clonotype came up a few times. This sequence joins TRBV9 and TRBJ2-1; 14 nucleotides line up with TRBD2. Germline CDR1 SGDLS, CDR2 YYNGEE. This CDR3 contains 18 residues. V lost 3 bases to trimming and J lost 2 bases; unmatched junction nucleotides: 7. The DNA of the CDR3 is TGTGCCAGCAGCGCAAGACTAGCGGGAGGGATCCCCTACAATGAGCAGTTCTTC. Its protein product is CASSARLAGGIPYNEQFF.

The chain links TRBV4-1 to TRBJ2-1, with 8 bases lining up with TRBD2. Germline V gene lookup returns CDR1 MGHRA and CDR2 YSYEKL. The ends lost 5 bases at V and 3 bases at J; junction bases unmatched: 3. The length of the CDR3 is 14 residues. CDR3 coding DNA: TGCGCCAGCAGCACGGGACTAGACTACAATGAGCAGTTCTTC. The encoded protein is CASSTGLDYNEQFF.

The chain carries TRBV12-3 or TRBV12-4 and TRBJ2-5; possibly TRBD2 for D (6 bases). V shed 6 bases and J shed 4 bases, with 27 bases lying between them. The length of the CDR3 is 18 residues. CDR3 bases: TGTGCCAGCAGGAAAATCTTCGGGGACTTTCAAAGGAGAGAGACCCAGTACTTC. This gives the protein CASRKIFGDFQRRETQYF.

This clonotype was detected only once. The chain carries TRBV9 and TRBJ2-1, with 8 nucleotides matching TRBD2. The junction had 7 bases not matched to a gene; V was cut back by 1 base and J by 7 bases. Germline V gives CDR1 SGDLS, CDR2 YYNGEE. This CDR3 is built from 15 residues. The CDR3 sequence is CASSVSAGVGNEQFF. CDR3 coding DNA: TGTGCCAGCAGCGTATCAGCGGGAGTGGGTAATGAGCAGTTCTTC.

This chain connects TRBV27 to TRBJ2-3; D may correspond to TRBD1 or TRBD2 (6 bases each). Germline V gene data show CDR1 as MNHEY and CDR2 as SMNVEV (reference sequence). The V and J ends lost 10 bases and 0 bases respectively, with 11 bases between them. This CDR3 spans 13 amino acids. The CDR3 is CATTGTSTDTQYF. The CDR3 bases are TGTGCCACAACAGGGACTAGCACAGATACGCAGTATTTT.

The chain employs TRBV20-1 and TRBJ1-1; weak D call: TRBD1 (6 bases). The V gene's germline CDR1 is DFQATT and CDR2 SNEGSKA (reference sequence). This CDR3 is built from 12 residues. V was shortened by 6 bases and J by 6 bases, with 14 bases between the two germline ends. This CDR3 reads CSAKLGAPEAFF. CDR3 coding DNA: TGCAGTGCCAAATTGGGGGCCCCTGAAGCTTTCTTT.

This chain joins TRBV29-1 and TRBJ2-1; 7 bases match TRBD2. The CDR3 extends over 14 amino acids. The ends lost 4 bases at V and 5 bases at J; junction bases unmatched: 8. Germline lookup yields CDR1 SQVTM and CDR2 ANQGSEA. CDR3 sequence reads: CSVGEAGVHNEQFF. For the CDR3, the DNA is TGCAGCGTTGGAGAGGCGGGAGTCCACAATGAGCAGTTCTTC.

The CDR3 sequence is CASSLHEGTDTQYF. The CDR3 DNA is TGTGCCAGCAGCTTACACGAGGGAACAGATACGCAGTATTTT. The chain has TRBV7-2 and TRBJ2-3, with a tentative D call TRBD2 (5 bases). V was clipped by 2 bases and J by 3 bases, with 9 bases between them. This CDR3 spans 14 amino acids. Germline loops: CDR1 SGHTA, CDR2 FQGNSA.

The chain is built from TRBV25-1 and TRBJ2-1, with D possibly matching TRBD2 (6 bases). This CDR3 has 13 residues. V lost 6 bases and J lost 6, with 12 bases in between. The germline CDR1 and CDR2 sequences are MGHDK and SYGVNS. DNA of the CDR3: TGTGCCAGCAGCGAGACTAGTCGCAATGAGCAGTTCTTC. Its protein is CASSETSRNEQFF.

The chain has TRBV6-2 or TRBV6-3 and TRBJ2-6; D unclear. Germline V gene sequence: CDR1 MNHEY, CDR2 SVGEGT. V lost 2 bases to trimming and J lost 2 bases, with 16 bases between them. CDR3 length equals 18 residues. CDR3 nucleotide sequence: TGTGCCAGCAGTTACACTTCCAGCTCCTTGACTGGGGCCAACGTCCTGACTTTC. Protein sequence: CASSYTSSSLTGANVLTF.

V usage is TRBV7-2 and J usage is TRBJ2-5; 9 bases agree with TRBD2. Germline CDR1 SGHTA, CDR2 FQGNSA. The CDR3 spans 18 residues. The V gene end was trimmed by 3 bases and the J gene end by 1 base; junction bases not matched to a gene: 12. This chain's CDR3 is CASSFMSSGRTVQETQYF. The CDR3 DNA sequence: TGTGCCAGCAGCTTTATGTCCAGCGGGAGGACGGTCCAAGAGACCCAGTACTTC.

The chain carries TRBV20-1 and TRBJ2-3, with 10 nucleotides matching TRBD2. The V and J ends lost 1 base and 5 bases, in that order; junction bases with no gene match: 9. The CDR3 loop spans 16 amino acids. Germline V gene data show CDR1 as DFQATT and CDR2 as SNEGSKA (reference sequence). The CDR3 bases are TGCAGTGCTAGAGCCCTAGCGGGGGACCAGGGAGATACGCAGTATTTT. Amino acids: CSARALAGDQGDTQYF.

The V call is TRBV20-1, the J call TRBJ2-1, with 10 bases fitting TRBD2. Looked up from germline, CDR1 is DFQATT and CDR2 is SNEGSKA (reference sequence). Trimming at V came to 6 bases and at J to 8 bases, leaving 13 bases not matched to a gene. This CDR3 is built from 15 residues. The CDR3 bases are TGCAGTGCCCCGAGGGGAGCGGGAGGGTATGATGAGCAGTTCTTC. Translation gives CSAPRGAGGYDEQFF.

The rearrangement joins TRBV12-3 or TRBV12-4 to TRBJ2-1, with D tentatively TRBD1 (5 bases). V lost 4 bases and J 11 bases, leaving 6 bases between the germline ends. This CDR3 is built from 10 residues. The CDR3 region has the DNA TGTGCCAGCAGTTCAGGGAAGCAGTTCTTC. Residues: CASSSGKQFF.

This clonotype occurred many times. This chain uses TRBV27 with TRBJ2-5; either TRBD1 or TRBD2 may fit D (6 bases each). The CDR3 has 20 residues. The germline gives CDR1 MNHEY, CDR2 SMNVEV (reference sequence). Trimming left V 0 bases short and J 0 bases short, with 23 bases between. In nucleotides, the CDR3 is TGTGCCAGCAGTTTATCCCCCCCCGTTGGGGGCGGGACGTACCAAGAGACCCAGTACTTC. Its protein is CASSLSPPVGGGTYQETQYF.

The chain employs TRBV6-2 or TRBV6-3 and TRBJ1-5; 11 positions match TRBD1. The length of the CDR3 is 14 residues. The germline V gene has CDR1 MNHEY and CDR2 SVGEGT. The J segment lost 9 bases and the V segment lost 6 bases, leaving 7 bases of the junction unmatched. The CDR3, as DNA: TGTGCCAGCAGAGACGGGACAGGGGGTTGGCCCCAGCATTTT. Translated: CASRDGTGGWPQHF.

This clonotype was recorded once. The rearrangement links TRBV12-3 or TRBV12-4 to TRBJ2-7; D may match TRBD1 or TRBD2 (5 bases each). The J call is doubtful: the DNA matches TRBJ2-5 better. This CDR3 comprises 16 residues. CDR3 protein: CASSPSALRGRKTQYF. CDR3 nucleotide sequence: TGTGCCAGCAGTCCGTCGGCCCTCCGGGGCAGGAAGACCCAGTACTTC.

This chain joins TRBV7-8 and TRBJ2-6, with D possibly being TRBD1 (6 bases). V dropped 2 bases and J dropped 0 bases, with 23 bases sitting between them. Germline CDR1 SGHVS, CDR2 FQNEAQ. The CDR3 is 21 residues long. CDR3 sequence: CASSLIWSRTEYSSGANVLTF. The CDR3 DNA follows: TGTGCCAGCAGCTTAATATGGTCGCGGACAGAATACAGCTCTGGGGCCAACGTCCTGACTTTC.

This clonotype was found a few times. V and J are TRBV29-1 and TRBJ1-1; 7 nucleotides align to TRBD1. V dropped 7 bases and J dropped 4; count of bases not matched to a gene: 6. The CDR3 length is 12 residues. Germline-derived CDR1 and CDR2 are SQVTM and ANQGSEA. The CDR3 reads CSAADRSTEAFF. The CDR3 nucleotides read TGCAGCGCCGCGGACAGGTCCACTGAAGCTTTCTTT.

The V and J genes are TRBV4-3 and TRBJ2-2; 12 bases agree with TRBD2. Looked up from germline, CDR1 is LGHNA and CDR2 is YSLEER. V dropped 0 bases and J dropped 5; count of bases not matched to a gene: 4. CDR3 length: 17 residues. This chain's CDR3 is CASSQDGLAGITGELFF. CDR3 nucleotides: TGCGCCAGCAGCCAAGACGGACTAGCGGGAATAACCGGGGAGCTGTTTTTT.

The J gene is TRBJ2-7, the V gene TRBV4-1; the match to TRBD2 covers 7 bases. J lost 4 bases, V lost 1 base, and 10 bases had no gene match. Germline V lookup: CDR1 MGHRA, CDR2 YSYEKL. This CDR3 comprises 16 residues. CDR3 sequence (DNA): TGCGCCAGCAGCCAAGTGGCGGGAGTTGTGGGATACGAGCAGTACTTC. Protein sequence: CASSQVAGVVGYEQYF.

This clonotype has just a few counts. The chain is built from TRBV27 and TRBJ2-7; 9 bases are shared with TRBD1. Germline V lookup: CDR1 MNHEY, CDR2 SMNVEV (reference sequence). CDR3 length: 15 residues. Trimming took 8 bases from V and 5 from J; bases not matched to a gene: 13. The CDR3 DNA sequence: TGTGCCAGCTGCCTGGCCGGGACAGGGCGCGACGAGCAGTACTTC. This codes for CASCLAGTGRDEQYF.

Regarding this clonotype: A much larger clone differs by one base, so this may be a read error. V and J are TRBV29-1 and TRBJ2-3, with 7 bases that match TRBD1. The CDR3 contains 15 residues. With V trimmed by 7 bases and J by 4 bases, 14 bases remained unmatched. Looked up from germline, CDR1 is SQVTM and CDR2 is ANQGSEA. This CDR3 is CSASLRQGRADTQYF. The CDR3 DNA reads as TGCAGCGCCTCTTTACGACAGGGCCGCGCAGATACGCAGTATTTT.

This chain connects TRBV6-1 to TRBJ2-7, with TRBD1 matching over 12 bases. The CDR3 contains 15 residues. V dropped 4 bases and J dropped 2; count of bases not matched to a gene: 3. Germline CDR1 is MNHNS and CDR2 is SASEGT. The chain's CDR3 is CASSAGTGGPYEQYF. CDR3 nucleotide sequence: TGTGCCAGCAGTGCAGGGACAGGGGGCCCCTACGAGCAGTACTTC.

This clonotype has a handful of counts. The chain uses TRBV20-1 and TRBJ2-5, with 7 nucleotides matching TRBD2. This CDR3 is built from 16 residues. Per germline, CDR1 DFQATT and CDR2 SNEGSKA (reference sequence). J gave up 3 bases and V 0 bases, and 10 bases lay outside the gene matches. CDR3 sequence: CSARDAASGSKETQYF. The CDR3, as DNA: TGCAGTGCTAGAGATGCGGCTAGCGGATCGAAAGAGACCCAGTACTTC.

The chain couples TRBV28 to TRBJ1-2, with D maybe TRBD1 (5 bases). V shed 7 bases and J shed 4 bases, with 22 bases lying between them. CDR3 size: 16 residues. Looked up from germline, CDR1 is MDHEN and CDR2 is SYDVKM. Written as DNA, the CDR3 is TGTGCCAGCACCTCACTGGCGGGGCAGGGCGCCTATGGCTACACCTTC. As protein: CASTSLAGQGAYGYTF.

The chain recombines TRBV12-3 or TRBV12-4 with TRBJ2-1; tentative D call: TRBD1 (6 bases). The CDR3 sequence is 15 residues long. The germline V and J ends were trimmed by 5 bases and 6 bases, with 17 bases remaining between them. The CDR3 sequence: CASSPGDIGTNEQFF. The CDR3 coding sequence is TGTGCCAGCAGTCCCGGGGACATAGGTACCAATGAGCAGTTCTTC.

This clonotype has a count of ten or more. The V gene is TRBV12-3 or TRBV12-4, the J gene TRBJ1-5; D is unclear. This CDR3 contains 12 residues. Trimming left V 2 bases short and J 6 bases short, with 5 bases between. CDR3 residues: CASSLLGQPQHF. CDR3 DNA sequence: TGTGCCAGCAGTTTACTTGGTCAGCCCCAGCATTTT.

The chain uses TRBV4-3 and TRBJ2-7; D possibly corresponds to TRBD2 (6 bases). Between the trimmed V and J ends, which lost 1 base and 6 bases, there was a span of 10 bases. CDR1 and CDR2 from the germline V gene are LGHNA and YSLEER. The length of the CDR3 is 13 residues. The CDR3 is CASSQVRGSEQYF. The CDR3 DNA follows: TGCGCCAGCAGCCAAGTACGGGGGTCCGAGCAGTACTTC.

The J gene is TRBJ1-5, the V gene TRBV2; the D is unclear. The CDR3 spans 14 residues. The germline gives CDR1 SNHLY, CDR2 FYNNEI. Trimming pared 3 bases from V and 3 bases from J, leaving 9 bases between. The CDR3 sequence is CASSEGQFNQPQHF. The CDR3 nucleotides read TGTGCCAGCAGTGAGGGTCAGTTCAATCAGCCCCAGCATTTT.